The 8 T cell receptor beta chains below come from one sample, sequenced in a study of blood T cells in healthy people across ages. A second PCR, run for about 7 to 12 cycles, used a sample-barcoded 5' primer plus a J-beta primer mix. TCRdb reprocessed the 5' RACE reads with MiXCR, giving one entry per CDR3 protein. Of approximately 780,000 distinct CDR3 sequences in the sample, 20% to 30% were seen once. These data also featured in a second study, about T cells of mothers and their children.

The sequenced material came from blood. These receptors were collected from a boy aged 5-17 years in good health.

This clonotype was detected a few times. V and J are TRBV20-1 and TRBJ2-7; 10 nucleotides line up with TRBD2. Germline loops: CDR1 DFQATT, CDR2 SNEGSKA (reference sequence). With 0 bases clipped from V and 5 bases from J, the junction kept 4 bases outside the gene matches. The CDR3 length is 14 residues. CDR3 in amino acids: CSARDSGGPHEQYF. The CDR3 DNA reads TGCAGTGCTAGAGATAGCGGGGGGCCCCACGAGCAGTACTTC.

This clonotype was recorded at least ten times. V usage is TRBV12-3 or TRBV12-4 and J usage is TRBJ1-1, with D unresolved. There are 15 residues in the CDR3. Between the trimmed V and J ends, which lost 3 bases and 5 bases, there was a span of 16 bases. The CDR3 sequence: CASSFQAGLGTEAFF. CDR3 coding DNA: TGTGCCAGCAGTTTCCAAGCCGGGCTCGGAACTGAAGCTTTCTTT.

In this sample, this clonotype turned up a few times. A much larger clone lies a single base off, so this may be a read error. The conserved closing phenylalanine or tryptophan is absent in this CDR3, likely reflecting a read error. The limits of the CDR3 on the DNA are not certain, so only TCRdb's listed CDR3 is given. The CDR3 is CAIKNSALTMARTL. This chain uses TRBV10-3 with TRBJ1-2. The germline CDR1 and CDR2 sequences are ENHRY and SYGVKD. The CDR3 is made up of 14 amino acids, end residues included.

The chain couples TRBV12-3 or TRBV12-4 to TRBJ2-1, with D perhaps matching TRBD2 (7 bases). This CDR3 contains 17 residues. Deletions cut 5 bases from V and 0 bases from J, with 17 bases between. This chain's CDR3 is CASSPPGGASSYNEQFF. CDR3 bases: TGTGCCAGCAGTCCCCCTGGGGGGGCGAGCTCCTACAATGAGCAGTTCTTC.

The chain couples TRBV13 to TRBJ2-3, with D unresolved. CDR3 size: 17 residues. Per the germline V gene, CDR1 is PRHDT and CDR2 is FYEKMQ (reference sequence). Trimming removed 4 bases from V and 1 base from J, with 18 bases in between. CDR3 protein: CASSSETVGGGTDTQYF. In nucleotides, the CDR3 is TGTGCCAGCAGCTCAGAGACGGTTGGTGGAGGCACAGATACGCAGTATTTT.

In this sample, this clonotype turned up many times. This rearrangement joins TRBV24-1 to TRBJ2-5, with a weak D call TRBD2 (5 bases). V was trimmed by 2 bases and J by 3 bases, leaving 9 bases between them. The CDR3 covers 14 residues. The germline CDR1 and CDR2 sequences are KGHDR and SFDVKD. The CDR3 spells CATSDSTREETQYF. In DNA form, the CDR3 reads TGTGCCACCAGTGATTCTACTAGAGAAGAGACCCAGTACTTC.

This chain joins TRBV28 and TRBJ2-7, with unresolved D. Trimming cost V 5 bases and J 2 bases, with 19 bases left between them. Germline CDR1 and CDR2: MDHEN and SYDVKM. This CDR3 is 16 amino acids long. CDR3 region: CASSRYGWVQTYEQYF. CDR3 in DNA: TGTGCCAGCAGTAGGTATGGGTGGGTACAGACCTACGAGCAGTACTTC. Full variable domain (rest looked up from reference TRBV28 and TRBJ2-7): DVKVTQSSRYLVKRTGEKVFLECVQDMDHENMFWYRQDPGLGLRLIYFSYDVKMKEKGDIPEGYSVSREKKERFSLILESASTNQTSMYLCASSRYGWVQTYEQYFGPGTRLTVT.

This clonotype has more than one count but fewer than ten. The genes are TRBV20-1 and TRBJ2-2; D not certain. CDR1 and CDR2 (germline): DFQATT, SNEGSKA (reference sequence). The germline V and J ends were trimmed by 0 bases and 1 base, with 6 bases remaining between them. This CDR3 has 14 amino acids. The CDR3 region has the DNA TGCAGTGCTAGAGATGTAAAGAACACCGGGGAGCTGTTTTTT. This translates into CSARDVKNTGELFF.